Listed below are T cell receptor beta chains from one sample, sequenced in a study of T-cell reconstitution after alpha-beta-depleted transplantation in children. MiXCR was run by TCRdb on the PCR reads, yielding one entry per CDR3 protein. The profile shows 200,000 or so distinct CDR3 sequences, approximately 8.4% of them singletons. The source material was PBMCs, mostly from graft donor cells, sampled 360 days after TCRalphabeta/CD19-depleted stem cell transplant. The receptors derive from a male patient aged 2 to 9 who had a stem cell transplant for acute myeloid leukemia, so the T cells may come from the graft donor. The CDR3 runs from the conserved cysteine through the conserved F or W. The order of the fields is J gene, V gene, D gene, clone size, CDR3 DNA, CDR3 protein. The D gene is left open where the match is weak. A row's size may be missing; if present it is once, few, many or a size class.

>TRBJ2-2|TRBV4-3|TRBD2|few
TGCGCCAGCAGCCAAGCTAGCGGAGATGATACGAACACCGGGGAGCTGTTTTTT
CASSQASGDDTNTGELFF
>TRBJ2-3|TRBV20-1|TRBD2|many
TGCAGTGCTAGTCCAGCGGGAGGGTTAAGGGATACGCAGTATTTT
CSASPAGGLRDTQYF
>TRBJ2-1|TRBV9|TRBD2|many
TGTGCCAGCAGCGGCGGGACTAGCGGGGATGAGCAGTTCTTC
CASSGGTSGDEQFF
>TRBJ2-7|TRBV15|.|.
TGTGCCACCAGCAGCCGGGACTTCTACGAGCAGTACTTC
CATSSRDFYEQYF
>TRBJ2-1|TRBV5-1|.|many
TGCGCCAGCAGCTTGGAGCGGGCGGGTGAGCAGTTCTTC
CASSLERAGEQFF
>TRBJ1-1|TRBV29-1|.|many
TGCAGCGTTGAACCTAGGGGGGGTAGAAACACTGAAGCTTTCTTT
CSVEPRGGRNTEAFF
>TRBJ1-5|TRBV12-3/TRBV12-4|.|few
TGTGCCAGCAGTTTTGATCCGGGCGGCAATCAGCCCCAGCATTTT
CASSFDPGGNQPQHF
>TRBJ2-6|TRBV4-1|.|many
TGCGCCAGCAGCCAAGAAGGGACGGCGGGGGCCAACGTCCTGACTTTC
CASSQEGTAGANVLTF
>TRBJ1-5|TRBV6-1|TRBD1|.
TGTGCCAGCAGGAGAGACAGGGCTGACAATCAGCCCCAGCATTTT
CASRRDRADNQPQHF
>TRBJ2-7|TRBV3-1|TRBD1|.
TGTGCCAGCAGCCAAAGAGGGACAGACCACTACGAGCAGTACTTC
CASSQRGTDHYEQYF
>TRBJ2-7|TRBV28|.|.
TGTGCCAGCAGTCGCTACGAGCAGTACTTC
CASSRYEQYF
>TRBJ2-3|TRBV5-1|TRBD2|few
TGCGCCAGCAGCTTGAGGACCGGGGCGGGGGTAATAGCAGATACGCAGTATTTT
CASSLRTGAGVIADTQYF
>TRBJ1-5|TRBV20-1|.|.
TGCAGTGCTACAGGGACCGGGGGGCCAAATCAGCCCCAGCATTTT
CSATGTGGPNQPQHF
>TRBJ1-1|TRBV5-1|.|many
TGCGCCAGCAGCCCCTCCCCCGGGACTTTGAACACTGAAGCTTTCTTT
CASSPSPGTLNTEAFF
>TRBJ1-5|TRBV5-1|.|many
TGCGCCAGCAGCTTGCTCGGAACCAGCAATCAGCCCCAGCATTTT
CASSLLGTSNQPQHF
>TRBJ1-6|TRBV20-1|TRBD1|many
TGCAGTGCTGAGGACAGGGGGAACTATAATTCACCCCTCCACTTT
CSAEDRGNYNSPLHF
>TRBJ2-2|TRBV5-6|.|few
TGTGCCAGCAGCTCAGGGACTTGGAACACCGGGGAGCTGTTTTTT
CASSSGTWNTGELFF
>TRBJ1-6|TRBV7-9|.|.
TGTGCCAGCACTCCGAGGGCTGACTCACCCCTCCACTTT
CASTPRADSPLHF
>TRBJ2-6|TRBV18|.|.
TGTGCCAGCTCACTTCCGAAGCGGGCCTCTGGGGCCAACGTCCTGACTTTC
CASSLPKRASGANVLTF
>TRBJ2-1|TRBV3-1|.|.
TGTGCCAGCAGCCAATATGAAAGGGCTTACAATGAGCAGTTCTTC
CASSQYERAYNEQFF
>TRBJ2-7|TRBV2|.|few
TGTGCCAGCAGTCTCTATTGGACAATTGGGGACGAGCAGTACTTC
CASSLYWTIGDEQYF
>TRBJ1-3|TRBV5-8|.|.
TGTGCCACCGAGGGGGGGACATCTGGAAACACCATATATTTT
CATEGGTSGNTIYF
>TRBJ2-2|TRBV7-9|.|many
TGTGCCAGCAGCTTACCCATGGCCGGGGAGCTGTTTTTT
CASSLPMAGELFF
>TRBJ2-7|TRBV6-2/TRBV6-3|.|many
TGTGCCGCAGCAAGGAGGAACCACGAGCAGTACTTC
CAAARRNHEQYF
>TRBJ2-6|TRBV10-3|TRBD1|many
TGTGCCGCCAACAGGGGAACTGGGGCCAACGTCCTGACTTTC
CAANRGTGANVLTF
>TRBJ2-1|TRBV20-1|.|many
TGCAGTGCTAGACTAGGCGCCCGCTCCTACAATGAGCAGTTCTTC
CSARLGARSYNEQFF
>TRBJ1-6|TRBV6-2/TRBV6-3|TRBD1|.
TGTGCCAGCAGTTACACCTACCCAGGACCGGGACAGGTATCGCATAATTCACCCCTCCACTTT
CASSYTYPGPGQVSHNSPLHF
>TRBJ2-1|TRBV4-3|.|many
TGCGCCAGCAGCCAAGATTACAGAGGTAGGGACAATGAGCAGTTCTTC
CASSQDYRGRDNEQFF
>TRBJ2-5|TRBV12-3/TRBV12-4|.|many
TGTGCCAGCAAAACGTCCGGGACCGGAGAGACCCAGTACTTC
CASKTSGTGETQYF
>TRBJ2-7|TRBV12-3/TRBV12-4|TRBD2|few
TGTGCCAGCAGTTTCCTAGCGGGAGTTCTCGAGCAGTACTTC
CASSFLAGVLEQYF
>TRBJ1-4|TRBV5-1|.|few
TGCGCCAGCAGCCCGTACCCCGGCGAGGAAAAACTGTTTTTT
CASSPYPGEEKLFF